The sequence of this TCR beta chain was determined in a study of graft-versus-host responses after intestinal transplantation. Note on this clone: Antigen unknown.

This table comes from immunoSEQ multiplex PCR, and its TCRdb copy is limited to in-frame clones, with some not included. The sample has tens of thousands of clones; roughly 90% are singletons. Per the germline V gene, CDR1 is KGHSH and CDR2 is LQKENI. The CDR3 loop spans 16 amino acids. The V and J ends lost 8 bases and 0 bases respectively, with 17 bases between them. The V and J genes are TRBV18 and TRBJ1-3; D may be TRBD1 (5 bases). The material was unstimulated CD4+ T cells sorted from spleen or lymph node cells, obtained before intestinal transplant. The TCR sequence derives from a human donor who received an intestinal transplant. The CDR3 here is CASAQGFQSSGNTIYF. The CDR3 DNA reads TGTGCCAGCGCCCAGGGATTTCAGAGCTCTGGAAACACCATATATTTT.